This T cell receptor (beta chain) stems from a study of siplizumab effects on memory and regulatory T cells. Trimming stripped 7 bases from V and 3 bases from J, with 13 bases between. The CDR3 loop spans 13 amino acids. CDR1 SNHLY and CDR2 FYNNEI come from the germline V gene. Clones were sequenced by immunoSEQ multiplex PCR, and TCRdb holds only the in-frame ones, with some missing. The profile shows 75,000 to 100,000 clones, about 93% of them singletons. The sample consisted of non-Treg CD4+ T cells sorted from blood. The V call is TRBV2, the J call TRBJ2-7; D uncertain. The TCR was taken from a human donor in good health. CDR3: CASNPSGFYEQYF. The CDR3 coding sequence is TGTGCCAGCAACCCGTCCGGTTTCTACGAGCAGTACTTC.